Below are 15 T cell receptor beta chains sequenced from a single sample in a study of memory CD4+ T cells and cytomegalovirus serostatus. Sequenced by immunoSEQ multiplex PCR; TCRdb stores in-frame clones only, minus some. The sample lists 35,000 to 40,000 clones, roughly 85% occurring once. Single viable CD3+CD4+CD8-CD45RO+ cells were sorted as the memory CD4+ T cells. The sample taken for sequencing was memory CD4+ T cells from blood. These receptors came from an adult in good health and CMV-seropositive.

J is TRBJ1-2 and V is TRBV6-5, with D unclear. The CDR3 consists of 14 residues. Germline CDR1 MNHEY, CDR2 SVGAGI. Between the trimmed V and J ends, which lost 7 bases and 0 bases, there was a span of 12 bases. The CDR3 sequence: CASKEPETNYGYTF. In nucleotides, the CDR3 is TGTGCCAGCAAAGAGCCGGAGACTAACTATGGCTACACCTTC.

J is TRBJ1-3 and V is TRBV9; D remains ambiguous. Trimming took off 0 bases at V and 0 bases at J, with 10 bases between the two ends. The CDR3 is 16 residues long. Germline V lookup: CDR1 SGDLS, CDR2 YYNGEE. The CDR3 coding sequence is TGTGCCAGCAGCGTAGCACAGCCTAACTCTGGAAACACCATATATTTT. As protein: CASSVAQPNSGNTIYF.

The chain is built from TRBV9 and TRBJ1-2; tentative D call: TRBD1 (5 bases). The CDR3 loop spans 14 amino acids. Germline values: CDR1 SGDLS, CDR2 YYNGEE. V was pared by 0 bases and J by 4 bases, with 10 bases between. CDR3 region: CASSVVSGTYGYTF. CDR3 sequence (DNA): TGTGCCAGCAGCGTAGTCTCAGGGACCTATGGCTACACCTTC.

V gene TRBV6-1 combines with J gene TRBJ1-5; D gene ambiguous. The CDR3 totals 16 residues. Germline CDR1 MNHNS, CDR2 SASEGT. Trimming removed 4 bases from V and 0 bases from J, with 13 bases in between. CDR3 region: CASSAVTHHSNQPQHF. For the CDR3, the DNA is TGTGCCAGCAGTGCTGTTACCCACCATAGCAATCAGCCCCAGCATTTT.

In DNA, the CDR3 is TGTGCCACCAGCAGAGAACTGGGGGTGGCAGATACGCAGTATTTT. Amino acid sequence: CATSRELGVADTQYF. This chain uses TRBV15 with TRBJ2-3; D might be TRBD1 or TRBD2, each matching 5 bases. This CDR3 has 15 residues. CDR1 and CDR2 from the germline V gene are LNHNV and YYDKDF (reference sequence). V was pared by 0 bases and J by 4 bases, with 11 bases between. Combining the CDR3 with reference TRBV15 and TRBJ2-3 gives the whole variable domain DAMVIQNPRYQVTQFGKPVTLSCSQTLNHNVMYWYQQKSSQAPKLLFHYYDKDFNNEADTPDNFQSRRPNTSFCFLDIRSPGLGDTAMYLCATSRELGVADTQYFGPGTRLTVL.

As to this clone: Its ends do not fully match the called genes, so a read error is possible. This rearrangement joins TRBV7-7 to TRBJ2-2, with 8 bases matching TRBD2. Germline CDR1 is SSHAT and CDR2 is FNYEAQ (reference sequence). The CDR3 extends over 18 amino acids. The CDR3 DNA reads TGTGCTAGCAGCCAAGGGGCGGGGGGATTTACGAACACCGGGGAGCTGTTTTTT. This gives the protein CASSQGAGGFTNTGELFF.

The CDR3 here is CASSSGGADYGYTF. CDR3 nucleotides: TGCGCCAGCAGCTCTGGCGGGGCGGACTATGGCTACACCTTC. The rearrangement links TRBV5-1 to TRBJ1-2; tentative D call: TRBD1 (5 bases). The V end lost 3 bases, the J end lost 3 bases, and 12 bases lay between the germline ends. The germline gives CDR1 SGHRS, CDR2 YFSETQ. The CDR3 runs to 14 residues.

The chain couples TRBV21-1 to TRBJ2-7; whether TRBD2, the table's D call, matches the DNA was not checked. TRBV21-1 is designated a pseudogene. The CDR3 length is 16 residues. The CDR3 region is CASRPGLAGEFYEQYF. In DNA form, the CDR3 reads TGTGCCAGCAGACCGGGACTAGCGGGAGAATTCTACGAGCAGTACTTC.

As regards this clone: No DNA is shown, since the ends of the CDR3 on it are uncertain; the CDR3 is the one TCRdb lists. The CDR3 spells CASSVGPGQSYNEQFF. This chain joins TRBV9 and TRBJ2-1; TRBD1 is taken as the D call from the table, unchecked against the DNA. The CDR3 comprises 16 residues, both ends counted. CDR1 SGDLS and CDR2 YYNGEE come from the germline V gene.

This clone was seen only once. This sequence joins TRBV7-2 and TRBJ2-7; D gene ambiguous. Germline CDR1 is SGHTA and CDR2 is FQGNSA. The CDR3 is 13 residues long. V was trimmed by 6 bases and J by 2 bases, leaving 11 bases between them. The CDR3 region is CASRGPWTYEQYF. The CDR3 DNA reads as TGTGCCAGCAGAGGCCCCTGGACCTACGAGCAGTACTTC.

The genes are TRBV4-2 and TRBJ2-3; TRBD2 matches at 15 bases. Trimming removed 5 bases from V and 3 bases from J; junction bases left unmatched: 9. The CDR3 length is 18 residues. CDR1 is LGHNA and CDR2 is YNFKEQ in the germline V gene. The CDR3 protein is CASSAGTSGRSPTDTQYF. CDR3 DNA sequence: TGTGCCAGCAGCGCCGGGACTAGCGGGAGGAGTCCGACAGATACGCAGTATTTT.

This clone appeared once. The V gene is TRBV27, the J gene TRBJ2-2, with 12 positions matching TRBD2. With V trimmed by 3 bases and J by 4 bases, 6 bases remained unmatched. Germline CDR1 and CDR2: MNHEY and SMNVEV (reference sequence). This CDR3 is 17 amino acids long. For the CDR3, the DNA is TGTGCCAGCAGTTTCCCTAGCGGGAGGGGTAGCACCGGGGAGCTGTTTTTT. Translating gives CASSFPSGRGSTGELFF.

This clone was counted only a few times. The rearrangement uses TRBV18 and TRBJ1-1; D is perhaps TRBD1 (5 bases). This CDR3 comprises 13 residues. V lost 6 bases and J 2 bases, leaving 10 bases between the germline ends. Germline CDR1 reads KGHSH; CDR2 reads LQKENI. This CDR3 is CASSRDGNTEAFF. The CDR3 DNA sequence: TGTGCCAGCTCCAGGGACGGAAACACTGAAGCTTTCTTT. The whole variable domain, filled in from reference TRBV18 and TRBJ1-1, reads NAGVMQNPRHLVRRRGQEARLRCSPMKGHSHVYWYRQLPEEGLKFMVYLQKENIIDESGMPKERFSAEFPKEGPSILRIQQVVRGDSAAYFCASSRDGNTEAFFGQGTRLTVV.

The chain couples TRBV18 to TRBJ1-1; 10 nucleotides match TRBD1. Germline loops: CDR1 KGHSH, CDR2 LQKENI. The CDR3 is 17 residues long. The junction had 9 bases not matched to a gene; V was cut back by 0 bases and J by 5 bases. The CDR3 DNA sequence: TGTGCCAGCTCACCACCGGGGGGACAGGGGATTGGAACTGAAGCTTTCTTT. Residues: CASSPPGGQGIGTEAFF.

This clone was recorded once. The chain has TRBV7-6 and TRBJ2-3; weak D call: TRBD1 (6 bases). Per the germline V gene, CDR1 is SGHVS and CDR2 is FNYEAQ. The CDR3 is 16 amino acids. V gave up 1 base and J gave up 2 bases, with 13 bases separating them. The CDR3 sequence is CASSLVIGGLTDTQYF. Here the CDR3 DNA reads TGTGCCAGCAGCTTAGTGATAGGGGGTCTCACAGATACGCAGTATTTT. Based on the CDR3 plus reference TRBV7-6 and TRBJ2-3, the full variable domain is GAGVSQSPRYKVTKRGQDVALRCDPISGHVSLYWYRQALGQGPEFLTYFNYEAQQDKSGLPNDRFSAERPEGSISTLTIQRTEQRDSAMYRCASSLVIGGLTDTQYFGPGTRLTVL.